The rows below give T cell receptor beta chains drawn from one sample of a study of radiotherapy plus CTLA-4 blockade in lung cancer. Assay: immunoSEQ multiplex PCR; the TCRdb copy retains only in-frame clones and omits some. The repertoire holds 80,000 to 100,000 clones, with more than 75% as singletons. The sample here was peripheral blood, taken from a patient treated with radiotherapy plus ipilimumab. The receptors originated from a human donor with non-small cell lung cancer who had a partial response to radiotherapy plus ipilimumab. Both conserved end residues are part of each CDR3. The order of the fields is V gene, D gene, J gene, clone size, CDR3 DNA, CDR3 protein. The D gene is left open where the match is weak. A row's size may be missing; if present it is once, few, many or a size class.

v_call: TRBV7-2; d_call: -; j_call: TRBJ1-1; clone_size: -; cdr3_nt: TGTGCCAGCAGCTTATTTGGGGCTAGTACTGAAGCTTTCTTT; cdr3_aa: CASSLFGASTEAFF
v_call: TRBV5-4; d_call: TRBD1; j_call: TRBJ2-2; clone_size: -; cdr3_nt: TGTGCCAGCAGCTTGGTACGTCCAGGGGGCACCGGGGAGCTGTTTTTT; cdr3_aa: CASSLVRPGGTGELFF
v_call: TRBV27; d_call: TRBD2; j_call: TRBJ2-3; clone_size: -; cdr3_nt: TGTGCCAGCGGTCTCGGGGGGACAGATACGCAGTATTTT; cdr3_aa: CASGLGGTDTQYF
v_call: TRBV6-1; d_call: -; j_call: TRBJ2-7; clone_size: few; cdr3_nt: TGTGCCAGCAGTGAAGTGGACTCCACCTACGAGCAGTACTTC; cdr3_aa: CASSEVDSTYEQYF
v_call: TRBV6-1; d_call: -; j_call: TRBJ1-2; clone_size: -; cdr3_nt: TGTGCCAGCAGTGAAGCGGGCCAGGTGGGAGCTAACTATGGCTACACCTTC; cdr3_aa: CASSEAGQVGANYGYTF
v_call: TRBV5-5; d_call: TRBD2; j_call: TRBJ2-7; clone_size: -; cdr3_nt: TGTGCCAGCAGCTTGGGTAGCGGGGCATCCTACGAGCAGTACTTC; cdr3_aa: CASSLGSGASYEQYF
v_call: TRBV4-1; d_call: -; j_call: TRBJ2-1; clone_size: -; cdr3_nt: TGCGCCAGCAGCCACCCGACAGCGTCCTACAATGAGCAGTTCTTC; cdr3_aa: CASSHPTASYNEQFF
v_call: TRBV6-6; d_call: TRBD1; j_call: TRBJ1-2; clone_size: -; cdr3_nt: TGTGCCAGCACTCGACGACAGGGGGGTGGCTACACCTTC; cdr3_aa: CASTRRQGGGYTF
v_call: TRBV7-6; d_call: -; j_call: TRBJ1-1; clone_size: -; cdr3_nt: TGTGCCAGCAGCCCGCAGGAGGGGAAGACTGAAGCTTTCTTT; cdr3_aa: CASSPQEGKTEAFF
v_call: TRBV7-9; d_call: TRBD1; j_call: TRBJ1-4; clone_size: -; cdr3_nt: TGTGCCAGCAGCCAGGACAGGGGCAATGAAAAACTGTTTTTT; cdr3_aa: CASSQDRGNEKLFF
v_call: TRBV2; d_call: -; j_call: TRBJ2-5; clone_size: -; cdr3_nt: TGTGCCAGTTCTTACCGGGAACGGGAGACCCAGTACTTC; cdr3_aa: CASSYRERETQYF
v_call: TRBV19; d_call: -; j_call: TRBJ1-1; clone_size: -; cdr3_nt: TGTGCCAGTACCAAACAGGGTTGGACTGAAGCTTTCTTT; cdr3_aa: CASTKQGWTEAFF
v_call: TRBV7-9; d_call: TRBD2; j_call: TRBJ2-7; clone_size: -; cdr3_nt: TGTGCCAGCCGGCTCACCGGCGGGAGTTCCTACGAGCAGTACTTC; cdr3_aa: CASRLTGGSSYEQYF
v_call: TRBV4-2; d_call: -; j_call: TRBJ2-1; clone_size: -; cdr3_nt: TGTGCCAGCAGCCAGGGGACTCACAATGAGCAGTTCTTC; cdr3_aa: CASSQGTHNEQFF
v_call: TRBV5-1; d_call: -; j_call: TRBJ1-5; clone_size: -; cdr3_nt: TGCGCCAGCAGCTTGGCCCCAGGGGCTCAGCCCCAGCATTTT; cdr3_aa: CASSLAPGAQPQHF
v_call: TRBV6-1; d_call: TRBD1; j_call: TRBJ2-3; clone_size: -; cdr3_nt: TGTGCCAGCAGTGGACAGGGGGCCCTGGATACGCAGTATTTT; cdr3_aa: CASSGQGALDTQYF
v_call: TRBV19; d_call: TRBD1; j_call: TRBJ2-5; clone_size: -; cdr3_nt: TGTGCCAGTAGTTTGGATTCCGGGACAGGGGGCACAGGGGAGACCCAGTACTTC; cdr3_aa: CASSLDSGTGGTGETQYF
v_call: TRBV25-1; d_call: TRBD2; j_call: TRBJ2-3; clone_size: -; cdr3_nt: TGTGCCAGCAGTGACCGAACTAGCGGAAGCACAGATACGCAGTATTTT; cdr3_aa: CASSDRTSGSTDTQYF
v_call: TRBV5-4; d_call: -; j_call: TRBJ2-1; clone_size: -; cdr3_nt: TGTGCCAGCAGCGATACCTCTACAGGGATGAATGAGCAGTTCTTC; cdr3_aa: CASSDTSTGMNEQFF
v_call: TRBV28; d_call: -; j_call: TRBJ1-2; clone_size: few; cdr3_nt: TGTGCCAGCAGTCCCAGGGGCACCAAAGCCTTTAACTATGGCTACACCTTC; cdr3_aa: CASSPRGTKAFNYGYTF
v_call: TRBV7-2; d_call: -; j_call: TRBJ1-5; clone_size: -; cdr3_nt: TGTGCCAGCAGCTTAATAGGCCCGGGGCAGCCCCAGCATTTT; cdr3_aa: CASSLIGPGQPQHF
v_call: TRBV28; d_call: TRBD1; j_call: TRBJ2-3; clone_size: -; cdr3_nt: TGTGCCAGCAGTACCGGGACAGCTATAGACACAGATACGCAGTATTTT; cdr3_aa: CASSTGTAIDTDTQYF
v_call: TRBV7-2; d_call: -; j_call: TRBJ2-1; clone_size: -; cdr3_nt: TGTGCCAGCAGCTCCCGACGGGGTTACAATGAGCAGTTCTTC; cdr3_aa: CASSSRRGYNEQFF
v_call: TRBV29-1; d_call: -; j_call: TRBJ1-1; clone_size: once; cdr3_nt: TGCAGCGTTGACAGGATGAACACTGAAGCTTTCTTT; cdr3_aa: CSVDRMNTEAFF
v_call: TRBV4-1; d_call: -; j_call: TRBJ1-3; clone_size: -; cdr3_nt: TGCGCCAGCAGCCAAGATTGGAGGGTCGGAAACACCATATATTTT; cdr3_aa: CASSQDWRVGNTIYF
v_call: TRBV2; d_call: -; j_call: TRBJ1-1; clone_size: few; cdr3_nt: TGTGCCAGCAGTGAAGCCAGGTACAACACTGAAGCTTTCTTT; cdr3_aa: CASSEARYNTEAFF
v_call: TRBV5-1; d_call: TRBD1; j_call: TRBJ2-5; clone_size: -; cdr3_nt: TGCGCCAGCAGCTTGTTTGACAGGGACCAAGAGACCCAGTACTTC; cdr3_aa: CASSLFDRDQETQYF
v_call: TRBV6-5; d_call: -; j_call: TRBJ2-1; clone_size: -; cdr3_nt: TGTGCCAGCAGTTACTCGACGGGTGAGCAGTTCTTC; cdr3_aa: CASSYSTGEQFF
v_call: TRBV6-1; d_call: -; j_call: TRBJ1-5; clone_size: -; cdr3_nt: TGTGCCAGCAGTGGACAGATTTCTCTTCAGCCCCAGCATTTT; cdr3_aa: CASSGQISLQPQHF
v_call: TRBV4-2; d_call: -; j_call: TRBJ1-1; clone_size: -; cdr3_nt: TGTGCCAGCAGCCACGCCTTAACAGGGAGTGAAGCTTTCTTT; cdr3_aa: CASSHALTGSEAFF
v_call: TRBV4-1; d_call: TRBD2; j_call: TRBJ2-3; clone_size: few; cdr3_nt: TGCGCCAGCAGCCTAGGGACTATTCATAGCACAGATACGCAGTATTTT; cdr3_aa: CASSLGTIHSTDTQYF